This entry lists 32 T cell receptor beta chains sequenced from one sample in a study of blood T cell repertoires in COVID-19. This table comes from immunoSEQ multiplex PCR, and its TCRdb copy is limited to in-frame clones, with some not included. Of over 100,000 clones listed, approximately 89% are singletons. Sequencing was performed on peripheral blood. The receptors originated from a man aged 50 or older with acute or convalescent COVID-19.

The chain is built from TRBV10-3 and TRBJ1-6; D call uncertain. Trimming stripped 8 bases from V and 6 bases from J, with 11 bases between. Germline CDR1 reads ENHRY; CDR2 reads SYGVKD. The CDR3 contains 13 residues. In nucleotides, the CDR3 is TGTGCCATCCAGCCAGGCAGTAATTCACCCCTCCACTTT. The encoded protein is CAIQPGSNSPLHF.

In DNA form, the CDR3 reads TGTGCCAGTAGTGCCCGACAGGATCAATACACCGGGGAGCTGTTTTTT. As protein: CASSARQDQYTGELFF. The rearrangement uses TRBV19 and TRBJ2-2; the D gene is possibly TRBD1 (6 bases). The CDR3 consists of 16 residues. Germline V lookup: CDR1 LNHDA, CDR2 SQIVND (reference sequence). Trimming removed 5 bases from V and 3 bases from J, with 16 bases in between. Drawing the rest from reference TRBV19 and TRBJ2-2, the complete variable domain is DGGITQSPKYLFRKEGQNVTLSCEQNLNHDAMYWYRQDPGQGLRLIYYSQIVNDFQKGDIAEGYSVSREKKESFPLTVTSAQKNPTAFYLCASSARQDQYTGELFFGEGSRLTVL.

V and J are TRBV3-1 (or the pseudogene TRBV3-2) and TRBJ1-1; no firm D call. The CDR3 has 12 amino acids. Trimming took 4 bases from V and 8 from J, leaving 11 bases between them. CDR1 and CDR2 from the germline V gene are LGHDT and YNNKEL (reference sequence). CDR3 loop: CASSRTPVEAFF. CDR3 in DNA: TGTGCCAGCAGCCGAACGCCAGTAGAAGCTTTCTTT.

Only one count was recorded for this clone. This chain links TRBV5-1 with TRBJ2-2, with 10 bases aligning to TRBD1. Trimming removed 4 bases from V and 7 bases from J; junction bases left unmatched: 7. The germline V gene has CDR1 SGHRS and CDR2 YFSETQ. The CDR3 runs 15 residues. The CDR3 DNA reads TGCGCCAGCAGCACCGGGACAGGGGTGGTCGGGGAGCTGTTTTTT. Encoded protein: CASSTGTGVVGELFF.

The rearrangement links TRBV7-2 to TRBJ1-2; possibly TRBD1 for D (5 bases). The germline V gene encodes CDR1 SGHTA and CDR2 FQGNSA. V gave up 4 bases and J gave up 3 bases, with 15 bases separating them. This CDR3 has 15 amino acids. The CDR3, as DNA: TGTGCCAGCAGCTCCCGGCAGGGCGCCGACTATGGCTACACCTTC. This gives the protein CASSSRQGADYGYTF.

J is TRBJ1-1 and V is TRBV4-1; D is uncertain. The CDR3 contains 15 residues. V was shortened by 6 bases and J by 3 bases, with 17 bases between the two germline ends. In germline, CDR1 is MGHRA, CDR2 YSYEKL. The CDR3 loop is CASRAYFLEDTEAFF. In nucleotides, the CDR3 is TGCGCCAGCAGGGCCTATTTTCTGGAGGACACTGAAGCTTTCTTT.

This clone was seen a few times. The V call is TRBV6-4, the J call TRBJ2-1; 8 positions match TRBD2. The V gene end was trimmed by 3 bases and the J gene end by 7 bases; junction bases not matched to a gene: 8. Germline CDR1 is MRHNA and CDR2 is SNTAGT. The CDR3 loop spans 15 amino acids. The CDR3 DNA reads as TGTGCCAGCAGTGAATTAGCGGGGAACAATAATGAGCAGTTCTTC. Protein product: CASSELAGNNNEQFF.

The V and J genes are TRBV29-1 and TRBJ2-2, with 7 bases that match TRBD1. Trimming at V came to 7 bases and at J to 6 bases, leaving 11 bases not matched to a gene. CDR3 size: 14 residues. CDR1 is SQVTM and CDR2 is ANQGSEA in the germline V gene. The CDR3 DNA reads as TGCAGCGCCCAGGGGGACAGAGGCGCCGGGGAGCTGTTTTTT. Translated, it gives CSAQGDRGAGELFF.

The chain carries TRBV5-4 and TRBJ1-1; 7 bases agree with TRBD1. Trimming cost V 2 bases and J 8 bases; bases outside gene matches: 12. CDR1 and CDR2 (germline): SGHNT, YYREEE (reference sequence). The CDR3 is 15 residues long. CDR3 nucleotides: TGTGCCAGCAGCTTTCGGGACAGTCCCTTTGGGGAAGCTTTCTTT. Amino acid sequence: CASSFRDSPFGEAFF.

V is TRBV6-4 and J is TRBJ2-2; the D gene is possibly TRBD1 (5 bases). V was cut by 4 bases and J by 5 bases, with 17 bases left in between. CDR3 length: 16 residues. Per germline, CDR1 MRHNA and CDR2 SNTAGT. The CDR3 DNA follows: TGTGCCAGCAGTGCCTACCCACTCTCAGGGACCGGGGAGCTGTTTTTT. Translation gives CASSAYPLSGTGELFF.

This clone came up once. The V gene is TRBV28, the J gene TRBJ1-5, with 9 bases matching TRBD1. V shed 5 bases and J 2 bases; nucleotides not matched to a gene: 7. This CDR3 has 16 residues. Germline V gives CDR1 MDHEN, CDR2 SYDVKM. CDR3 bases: TGTGCCAGCAGTCCCCAAGACAGGGGGGGCAATCAGCCCCAGCATTTT. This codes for CASSPQDRGGNQPQHF. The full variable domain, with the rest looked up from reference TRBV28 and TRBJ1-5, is DVKVTQSSRYLVKRTGEKVFLECVQDMDHENMFWYRQDPGLGLRLIYFSYDVKMKEKGDIPEGYSVSREKKERFSLILESASTNQTSMYLCASSPQDRGGNQPQHFGDGTRLSIL.

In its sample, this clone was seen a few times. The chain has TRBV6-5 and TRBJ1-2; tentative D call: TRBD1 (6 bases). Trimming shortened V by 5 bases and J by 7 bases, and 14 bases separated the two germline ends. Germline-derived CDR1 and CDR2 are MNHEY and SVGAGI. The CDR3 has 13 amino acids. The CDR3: CASSRQENRGYTF. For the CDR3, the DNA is TGTGCCAGCAGTCGACAGGAAAATCGTGGCTACACCTTC.

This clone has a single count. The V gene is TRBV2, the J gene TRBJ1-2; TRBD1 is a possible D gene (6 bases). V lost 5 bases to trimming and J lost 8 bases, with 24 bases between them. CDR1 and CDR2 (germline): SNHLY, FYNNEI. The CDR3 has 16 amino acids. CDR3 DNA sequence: TGTGCCAGCAGTCCCCCAAACAGGGTGGCAGGGCAAGGCTACACCTTC. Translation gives CASSPPNRVAGQGYTF.

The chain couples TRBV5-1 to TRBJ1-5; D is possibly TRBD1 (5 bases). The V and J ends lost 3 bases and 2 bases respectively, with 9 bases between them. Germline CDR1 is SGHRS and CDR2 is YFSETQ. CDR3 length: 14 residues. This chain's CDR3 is CASSSLGGNQPQHF. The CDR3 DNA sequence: TGCGCCAGCAGCTCTCTAGGGGGCAATCAGCCCCAGCATTTT.

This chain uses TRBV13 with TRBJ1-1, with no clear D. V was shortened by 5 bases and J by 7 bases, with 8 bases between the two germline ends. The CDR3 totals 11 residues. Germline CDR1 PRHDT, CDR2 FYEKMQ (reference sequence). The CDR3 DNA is TGTGCCAGCAGCGCACTTAGTGAAGCTTTCTTT. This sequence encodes CASSALSEAFF.

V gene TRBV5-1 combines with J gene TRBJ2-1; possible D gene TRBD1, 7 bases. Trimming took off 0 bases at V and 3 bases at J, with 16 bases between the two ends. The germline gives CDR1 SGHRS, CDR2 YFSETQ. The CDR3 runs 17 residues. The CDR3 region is CASSLAQGGGYYNEQFF. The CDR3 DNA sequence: TGCGCCAGCAGCTTGGCCCAGGGGGGCGGTTACTACAATGAGCAGTTCTTC.

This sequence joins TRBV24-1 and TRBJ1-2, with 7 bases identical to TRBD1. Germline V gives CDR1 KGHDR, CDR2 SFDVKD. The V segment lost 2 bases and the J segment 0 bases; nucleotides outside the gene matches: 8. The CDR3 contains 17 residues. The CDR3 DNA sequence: TGTGCCACCAGTGATTATAGGACAGGACCTACTAACTATGGCTACACCTTC. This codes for CATSDYRTGPTNYGYTF.

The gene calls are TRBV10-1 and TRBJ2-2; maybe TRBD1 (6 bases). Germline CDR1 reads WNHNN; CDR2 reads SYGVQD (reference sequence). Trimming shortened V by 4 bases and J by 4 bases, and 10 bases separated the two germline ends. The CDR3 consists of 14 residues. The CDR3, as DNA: TGCGCCAGCAGTGCGGGACACTCCACCGGGGAGCTGTTTTTT. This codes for CASSAGHSTGELFF.

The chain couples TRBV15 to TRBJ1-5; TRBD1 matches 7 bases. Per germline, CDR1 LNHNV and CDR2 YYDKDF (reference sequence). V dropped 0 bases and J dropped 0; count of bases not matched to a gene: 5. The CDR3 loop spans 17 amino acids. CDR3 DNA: TGTGCCACCAGCAGAGATAGGACAGGTTATAGCAATCAGCCCCAGCATTTT. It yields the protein CATSRDRTGYSNQPQHF.

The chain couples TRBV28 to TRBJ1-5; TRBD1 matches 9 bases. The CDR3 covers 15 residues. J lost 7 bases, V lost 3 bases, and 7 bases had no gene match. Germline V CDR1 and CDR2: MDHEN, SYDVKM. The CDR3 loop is CASSLGQGLGQPQHF. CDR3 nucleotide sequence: TGTGCCAGCAGTTTGGGACAGGGTCTAGGACAGCCCCAGCATTTT.

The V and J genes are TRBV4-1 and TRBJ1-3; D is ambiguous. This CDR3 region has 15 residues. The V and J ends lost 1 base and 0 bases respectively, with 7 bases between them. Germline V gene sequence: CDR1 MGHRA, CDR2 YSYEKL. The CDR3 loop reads CASSQGQISGNTIYF. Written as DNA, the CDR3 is TGCGCCAGCAGCCAAGGGCAGATCTCTGGAAACACCATATATTTT.

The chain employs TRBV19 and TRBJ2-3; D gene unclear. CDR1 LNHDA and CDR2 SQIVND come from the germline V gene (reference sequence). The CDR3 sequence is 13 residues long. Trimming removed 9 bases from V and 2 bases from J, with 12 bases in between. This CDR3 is CASRRSFTDTQYF. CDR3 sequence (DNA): TGTGCCAGCCGCCGGTCGTTCACAGATACGCAGTATTTT. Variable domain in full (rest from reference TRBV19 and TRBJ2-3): DGGITQSPKYLFRKEGQNVTLSCEQNLNHDAMYWYRQDPGQGLRLIYYSQIVNDFQKGDIAEGYSVSREKKESFPLTVTSAQKNPTAFYLCASRRSFTDTQYFGPGTRLTVL.

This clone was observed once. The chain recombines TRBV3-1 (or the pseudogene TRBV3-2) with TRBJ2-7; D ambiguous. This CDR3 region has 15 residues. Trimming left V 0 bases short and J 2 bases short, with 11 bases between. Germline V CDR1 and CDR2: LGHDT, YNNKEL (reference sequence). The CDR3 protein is CASSQDADTAYEQYF. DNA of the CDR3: TGTGCCAGCAGCCAAGATGCAGACACGGCCTACGAGCAGTACTTC.

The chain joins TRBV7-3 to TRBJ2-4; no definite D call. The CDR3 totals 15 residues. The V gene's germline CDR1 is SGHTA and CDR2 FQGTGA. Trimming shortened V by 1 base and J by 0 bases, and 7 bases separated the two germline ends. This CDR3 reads CASSLSPLAKNIQYF. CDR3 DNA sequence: TGTGCCAGCAGCTTAAGTCCTTTAGCCAAAAACATTCAGTACTTC.

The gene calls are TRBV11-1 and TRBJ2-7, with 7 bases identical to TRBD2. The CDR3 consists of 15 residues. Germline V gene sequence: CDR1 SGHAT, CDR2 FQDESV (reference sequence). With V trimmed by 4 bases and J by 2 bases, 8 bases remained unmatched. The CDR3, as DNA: TGTGCCAGCAGCTCCTTCGGGACTACCACCTACGAGCAGTACTTC. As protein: CASSSFGTTTYEQYF.

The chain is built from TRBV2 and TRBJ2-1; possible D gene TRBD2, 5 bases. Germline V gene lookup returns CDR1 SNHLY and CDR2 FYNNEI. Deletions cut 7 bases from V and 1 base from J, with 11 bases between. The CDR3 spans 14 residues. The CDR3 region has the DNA TGTGCCAGCAATCGGGAAGGTTCCTACAATGAGCAGTTCTTC. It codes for CASNREGSYNEQFF.

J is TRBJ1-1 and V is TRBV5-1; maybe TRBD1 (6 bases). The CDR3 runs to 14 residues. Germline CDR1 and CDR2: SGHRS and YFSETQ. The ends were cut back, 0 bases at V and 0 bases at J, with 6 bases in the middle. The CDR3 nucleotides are TGCGCCAGCAGCTTGGAGGGGGTGAACACTGAAGCTTTCTTT. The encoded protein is CASSLEGVNTEAFF.

The CDR3 DNA is TGTGCCACCAGTGCTGGAGCAGCAGACGAAGCTTTCTTT. Its translation is CATSAGAADEAFF. The chain carries TRBV24-1 and TRBJ1-1, with unresolved D. V was clipped by 5 bases and J by 8 bases, with 14 bases between them. Per germline, CDR1 KGHDR and CDR2 SFDVKD. This CDR3 comprises 13 residues.

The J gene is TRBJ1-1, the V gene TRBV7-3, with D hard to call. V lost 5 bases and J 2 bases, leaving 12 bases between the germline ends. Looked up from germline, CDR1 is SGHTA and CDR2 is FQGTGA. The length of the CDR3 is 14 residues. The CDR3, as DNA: TGTGCCAGCAGCCCCCTCGCGGGAAACACTGAAGCTTTCTTT. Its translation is CASSPLAGNTEAFF. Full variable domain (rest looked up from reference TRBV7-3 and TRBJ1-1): GAGVSQTPSNKVTEKGKYVELRCDPISGHTALYWYRQSLGQGPEFLIYFQGTGAADDSGLPNDRFFAVRPEGSVSTLKIQRTERGDSAVYLCASSPLAGNTEAFFGQGTRLTVV.

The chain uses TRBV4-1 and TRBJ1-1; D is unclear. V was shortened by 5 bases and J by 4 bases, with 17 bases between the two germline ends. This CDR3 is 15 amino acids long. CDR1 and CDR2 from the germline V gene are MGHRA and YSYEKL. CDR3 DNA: TGCGCCAGCAGCTCCCGGACTCTCGCCGTCACTGAAGCTTTCTTT. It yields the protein CASSSRTLAVTEAFF.

CDR3 sequence: CASFSNPDRGSEAFF. The DNA for the CDR3 is TGTGCCAGTTTTTCCAACCCCGACAGGGGGTCTGAAGCTTTCTTT. The V and J genes are TRBV19 and TRBJ1-1, with TRBD1 matching 9 bases. V shed 8 bases, J shed 6 bases, and the junction held 13 bases outside the gene matches. CDR3 length equals 15 residues. CDR1 LNHDA and CDR2 SQIVND come from the germline V gene (reference sequence).

The CDR3 DNA reads as TGTGCCTGGAGGGCGGGTCTGGGCACTGAAGCTTTCTTT. Protein sequence: CAWRAGLGTEAFF. The chain combines TRBV30 with TRBJ1-1; D gene unclear. The CDR3 consists of 13 residues. Deletions cut 3 bases from V and 4 bases from J, with 12 bases between. Per germline, CDR1 GTSNPN and CDR2 SVGIG (reference sequence).